This record covers a single T cell receptor beta chain. Its antigen is currently unknown. TCRdb keeps only in-frame clones here, not all; method: immunoSEQ multiplex PCR. Of tens of thousands of clones in the sample, 90% were seen once. The data belong to a study of T cells in localized non-small cell lung cancer. The germline V gene encodes CDR1 SGHNT and CDR2 YENEEA. The CDR3 extends over 14 amino acids. Between the trimmed V and J ends, which lost 3 bases and 0 bases, there was a span of 7 bases. Study results and limitations: Peak T cell clonality was found in uninvolved adjacent lung, exceeding tumor. Researchers found a median around 58 of the top 100 tumor clones in adjacent lung. Elevated circulating T cell density in blood was associated with longer overall survival.

The rearrangement uses TRBV11-3 and TRBJ2-3; D is perhaps TRBD1 (6 bases). The TCR was taken from a woman between 40 and 69 years old with stage I lung adenocarcinoma. This specimen was peripheral blood, taken before any cancer treatment. The CDR3, as DNA: TGTGCCAGCAGCTTGACAGGTAGCACAGATACGCAGTATTTT. This sequence encodes CASSLTGSTDTQYF.